This is a list of T cell receptor beta chains from one sample in a study of CD8+ T cells in alopecia areata. Measured with immunoSEQ multiplex PCR; TCRdb has only the in-frame clones, and not every one. Of 170,000 or so clones listed, around 71% are singletons. The input for sequencing was CD4+ T cells sorted from blood, taken at week 4, from a patient treated with tofacitinib. These receptors were obtained from a human donor with alopecia areata. Each CDR3 is given with its conserved first and last residue. A D gene is named only where the DNA matches it firmly. Clone size is not always given. Where it is, it says once, few, many or a class for expanded clones.

d_call: .; j_call: TRBJ1-5; clone_size: .; v_call: TRBV7-9; cdr3_nt: TGTGCCAGCAGCCATGGGTCAGGGCCCAATCAGCCCCAGCATTTT; cdr3_aa: CASSHGSGPNQPQHF
d_call: TRBD1; j_call: TRBJ2-1; clone_size: .; v_call: TRBV18; cdr3_nt: TGTGCCAGCTCACAAGGGACAGGTTCGTACAATGAGCAGTTCTTC; cdr3_aa: CASSQGTGSYNEQFF
d_call: TRBD1; j_call: TRBJ1-5; clone_size: .; v_call: TRBV29-1; cdr3_nt: TGCAGCGTTCTACAGGGGTCTCAGCCCCAGCATTTT; cdr3_aa: CSVLQGSQPQHF
d_call: .; j_call: TRBJ2-7; clone_size: .; v_call: TRBV25-1; cdr3_nt: TGTGCCAGCAGTGAAAATCCCAGGGGTTATGGGGAGCAGTACTTC; cdr3_aa: CASSENPRGYGEQYF
d_call: TRBD1; j_call: TRBJ2-1; clone_size: few; v_call: TRBV7-2; cdr3_nt: TGTGCCAGCAGACCCTCGGGACAGGGATACAATGAGCAGTTCTTC; cdr3_aa: CASRPSGQGYNEQFF
d_call: TRBD1; j_call: TRBJ1-2; clone_size: few; v_call: TRBV7-2; cdr3_nt: TGTGCCAGCAGCTTTCAGGGGGCTACTAACTATGGCTACACCTTC; cdr3_aa: CASSFQGATNYGYTF
d_call: .; j_call: TRBJ2-3; clone_size: .; v_call: TRBV9; cdr3_nt: TGTGCCAGCAGCTCCCGCACAGATACGCAGTATTTT; cdr3_aa: CASSSRTDTQYF
d_call: .; j_call: TRBJ2-7; clone_size: .; v_call: TRBV4-2; cdr3_nt: TGTGCCAGCAGCCAAGTTGGGACGGCCTACGAGCAGTACTTC; cdr3_aa: CASSQVGTAYEQYF
d_call: .; j_call: TRBJ2-2; clone_size: .; v_call: TRBV11-2; cdr3_nt: TGTGCCAGCAGCCTAGGGAGCGGGGAGCTGTTTTTT; cdr3_aa: CASSLGSGELFF
d_call: .; j_call: TRBJ1-2; clone_size: few; v_call: TRBV2; cdr3_nt: TGTGCCAGCAGCCGGGACGGGATGGACTATGGCTACACCTTC; cdr3_aa: CASSRDGMDYGYTF
d_call: .; j_call: TRBJ2-3; clone_size: .; v_call: TRBV7-3; cdr3_nt: TGTGCCAGCAGCCCGGACACAGATACGCAGTATTTT; cdr3_aa: CASSPDTDTQYF
d_call: TRBD1; j_call: TRBJ1-1; clone_size: .; v_call: TRBV5-1; cdr3_nt: TGCGCCAGCAGCACCGGACAGGGAACTGAAGCTTTCTTT; cdr3_aa: CASSTGQGTEAFF
d_call: TRBD1; j_call: TRBJ2-6; clone_size: few; v_call: TRBV4-2; cdr3_nt: TGTGCCAGCAGCCAAGATGGGGCTCCGGGACAGCTTGTCTCTGGGGCCAACGTCCTGACTTTC; cdr3_aa: CASSQDGAPGQLVSGANVLTF
d_call: TRBD1; j_call: TRBJ2-4; clone_size: .; v_call: TRBV25-1; cdr3_nt: TGTGCCAGCAGTCCTGGGACAGGGGTTCGAATTCAGTACTTC; cdr3_aa: CASSPGTGVRIQYF
d_call: .; j_call: TRBJ2-2; clone_size: .; v_call: TRBV12-5; cdr3_nt: TGTGCTAGTGGTTTGTACGCTAGGGGCACCGGGGAGCTGTTTTTT; cdr3_aa: CASGLYARGTGELFF
d_call: TRBD2; j_call: TRBJ2-1; clone_size: .; v_call: TRBV7-2; cdr3_nt: TGTGCCAGCAGCTTAGCTACTAGCGGGGGATTATATGAGCAGTTCTTC; cdr3_aa: CASSLATSGGLYEQFF
d_call: .; j_call: TRBJ1-5; clone_size: once; v_call: TRBV15; cdr3_nt: TGTGCCACCAGCAGAGTGAGGATTAATCAGCCCCAGCATTTT; cdr3_aa: CATSRVRINQPQHF
d_call: .; j_call: TRBJ2-7; clone_size: .; v_call: TRBV14; cdr3_nt: TGTGCCAGCAGCCAAGGATACCTGGGAGTTCCAGGCTCCTACGAGCAGTACTTC; cdr3_aa: CASSQGYLGVPGSYEQYF
d_call: TRBD1; j_call: TRBJ1-1; clone_size: .; v_call: TRBV30; cdr3_nt: TGTGCCTGGAGCCACGACGAGACAGGGGTTTATGAAGCTTTCTTT; cdr3_aa: CAWSHDETGVYEAFF
d_call: .; j_call: TRBJ2-3; clone_size: .; v_call: TRBV29-1; cdr3_nt: TGCAGCGGTGGGGGGGATACGCAGTATTTT; cdr3_aa: CSGGGDTQYF
d_call: TRBD1; j_call: TRBJ1-5; clone_size: .; v_call: TRBV7-8; cdr3_nt: TGTGCCAGCAGCTTCTCGACAGGGATGGGGCCCCAGCATTTT; cdr3_aa: CASSFSTGMGPQHF
d_call: .; j_call: TRBJ1-1; clone_size: .; v_call: TRBV19; cdr3_nt: TGTGCCAGTAGTATAGATTCCTATATGAACACTGAAGCTTTCTTT; cdr3_aa: CASSIDSYMNTEAFF
d_call: .; j_call: TRBJ1-2; clone_size: .; v_call: TRBV25-1; cdr3_nt: TGTGCCAGCAGTACTCTTCTTGGCTACACCTTC; cdr3_aa: CASSTLLGYTF
d_call: .; j_call: TRBJ2-5; clone_size: .; v_call: TRBV18; cdr3_nt: TGTGCCAGCTCACCGGGACAAGAGACCCAGTACTTC; cdr3_aa: CASSPGQETQYF
d_call: .; j_call: TRBJ2-1; clone_size: .; v_call: TRBV7-9; cdr3_nt: TGTGCCAGCAGCTTAGTGGCAGTGAATGAGCAGTTCTTC; cdr3_aa: CASSLVAVNEQFF
d_call: TRBD1; j_call: TRBJ2-5; clone_size: .; v_call: TRBV7-9; cdr3_nt: TGTGCCAGCAGCTTAGGGCCCAGGGGGCAGGTACGCCAAGAGACCCAGTACTTC; cdr3_aa: CASSLGPRGQVRQETQYF
d_call: .; j_call: TRBJ1-2; clone_size: .; v_call: TRBV5-1; cdr3_nt: TGTGCCAGCAGCCGGGGGAGGGTCTATGGCTACACCTTC; cdr3_aa: CASSRGRVYGYTF
d_call: TRBD1; j_call: TRBJ1-1; clone_size: .; v_call: TRBV30; cdr3_nt: TGTGCCTGGAGTTTAGGGACAGGGTTGAACACTGAAGCTTTCTTT; cdr3_aa: CAWSLGTGLNTEAFF
d_call: .; j_call: TRBJ2-3; clone_size: few; v_call: TRBV10-3; cdr3_nt: TGTGCCATCAGTGAGTCTCGGTCAGATACGCAGTATTTT; cdr3_aa: CAISESRSDTQYF
d_call: .; j_call: TRBJ1-2; clone_size: many; v_call: TRBV10-2; cdr3_nt: TGCGCCAGCAGTGAGTTCCTAGGAGGTAAAGGCGGCTATGGCTACACCTTC; cdr3_aa: CASSEFLGGKGGYGYTF
d_call: .; j_call: TRBJ1-2; clone_size: few; v_call: TRBV29-1; cdr3_nt: TGCAGCGCCTCAGACCATAAGGGCTATGGCTACACCTTC; cdr3_aa: CSASDHKGYGYTF
d_call: .; j_call: TRBJ2-7; clone_size: .; v_call: TRBV2; cdr3_nt: TGTGCCAGCGGAAACGAGCAGTACTTC; cdr3_aa: CASGNEQYF
d_call: .; j_call: TRBJ2-2; clone_size: .; v_call: TRBV30; cdr3_nt: TGTGCCTGGAGGCCAGGGTACACCGGGGAGCTGTTTTTT; cdr3_aa: CAWRPGYTGELFF
d_call: .; j_call: TRBJ1-2; clone_size: .; v_call: TRBV11-1; cdr3_nt: TGTGCCAGCAGCCATGAGGGGGATGGCTACACCTTC; cdr3_aa: CASSHEGDGYTF
d_call: TRBD1; j_call: TRBJ2-7; clone_size: few; v_call: TRBV14; cdr3_nt: TGTGCCAGCACGGACAGGGCCTACGAGCAGTACTTC; cdr3_aa: CASTDRAYEQYF
d_call: .; j_call: TRBJ1-1; clone_size: .; v_call: TRBV5-1; cdr3_nt: TGCGCCAGCAGTTCCTACACTGAAGCTTTCTTT; cdr3_aa: CASSSYTEAFF
d_call: .; j_call: TRBJ2-5; clone_size: once; v_call: TRBV7-9; cdr3_nt: TGTGCCAGCAGCTCAGCTAGGATTTCATACCAAGAGACCCAGTACTTC; cdr3_aa: CASSSARISYQETQYF
d_call: TRBD1; j_call: TRBJ2-7; clone_size: .; v_call: TRBV11-2; cdr3_nt: TGTGCCAGCAGCTTAGTTTGGGGACAGACCGGAGACTACGAGCAGTACTTC; cdr3_aa: CASSLVWGQTGDYEQYF
d_call: .; j_call: TRBJ2-5; clone_size: .; v_call: TRBV7-6; cdr3_nt: TGTGCCAGCAGCCCTGGAGGGCAACCCCAAGAGACCCAGTACTTC; cdr3_aa: CASSPGGQPQETQYF
d_call: .; j_call: TRBJ1-2; clone_size: .; v_call: TRBV6-5; cdr3_nt: TGTGCCAGCAGTTACTCAGGTTTTGTAGGTGGCTACACCTTC; cdr3_aa: CASSYSGFVGGYTF